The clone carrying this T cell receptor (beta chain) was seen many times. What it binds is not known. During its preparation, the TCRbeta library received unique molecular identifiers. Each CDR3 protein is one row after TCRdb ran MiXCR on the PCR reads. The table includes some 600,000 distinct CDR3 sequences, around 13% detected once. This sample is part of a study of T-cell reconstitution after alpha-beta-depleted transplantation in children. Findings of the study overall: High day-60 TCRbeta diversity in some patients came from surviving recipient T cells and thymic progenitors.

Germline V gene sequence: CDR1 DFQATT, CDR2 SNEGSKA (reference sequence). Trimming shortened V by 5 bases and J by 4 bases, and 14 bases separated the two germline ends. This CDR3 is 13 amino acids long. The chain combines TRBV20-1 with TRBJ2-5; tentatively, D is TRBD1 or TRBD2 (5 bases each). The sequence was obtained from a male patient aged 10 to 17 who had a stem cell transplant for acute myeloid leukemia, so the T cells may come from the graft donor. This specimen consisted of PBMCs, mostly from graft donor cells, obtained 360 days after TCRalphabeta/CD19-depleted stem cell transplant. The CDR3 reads CSAFGTSGETQYF. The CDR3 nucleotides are TGCAGTGCTTTCGGGACCTCGGGAGAGACCCAGTACTTC.